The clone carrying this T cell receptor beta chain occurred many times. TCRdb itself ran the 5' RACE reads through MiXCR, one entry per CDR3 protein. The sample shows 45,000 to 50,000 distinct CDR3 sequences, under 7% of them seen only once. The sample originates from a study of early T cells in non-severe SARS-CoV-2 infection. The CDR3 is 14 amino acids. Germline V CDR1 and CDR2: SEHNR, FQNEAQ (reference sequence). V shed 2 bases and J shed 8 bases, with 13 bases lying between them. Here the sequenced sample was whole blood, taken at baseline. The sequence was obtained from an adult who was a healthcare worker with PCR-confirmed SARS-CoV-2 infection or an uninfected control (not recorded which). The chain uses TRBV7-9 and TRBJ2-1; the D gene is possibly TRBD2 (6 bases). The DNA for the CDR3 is TGTGCCAGCAGCTTAACGGCGGGGTATGATGAGCAGTTCTTC. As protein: CASSLTAGYDEQFF.